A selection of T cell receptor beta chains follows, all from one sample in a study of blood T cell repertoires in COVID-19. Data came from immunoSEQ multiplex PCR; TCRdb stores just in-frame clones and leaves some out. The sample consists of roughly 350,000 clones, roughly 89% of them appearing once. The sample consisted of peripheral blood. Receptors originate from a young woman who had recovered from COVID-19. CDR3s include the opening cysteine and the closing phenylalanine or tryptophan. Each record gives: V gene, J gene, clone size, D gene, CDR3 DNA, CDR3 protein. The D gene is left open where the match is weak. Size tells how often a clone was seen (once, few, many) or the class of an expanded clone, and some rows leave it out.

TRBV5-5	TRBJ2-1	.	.	TGTGCCAGCAGCTCGTCTGGGAGGCGCTCCTACAATGAGCAGTTCTTC	CASSSSGRRSYNEQFF
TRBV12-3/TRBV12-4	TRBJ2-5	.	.	TGTGCCAGCACCGGACAGCGGGGAGAGACCCAGTACTTC	CASTGQRGETQYF
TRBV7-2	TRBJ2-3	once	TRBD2	TGTGCCAGCAGCTTAATGCGACAGCTTGCTAGCGGGAGCGGAGATACGCAGTATTTT	CASSLMRQLASGSGDTQYF
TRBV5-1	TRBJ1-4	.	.	TGCGCCAGCAGCGCGGGCCCGGAAGGTGAAAAACTGTTTTTT	CASSAGPEGEKLFF
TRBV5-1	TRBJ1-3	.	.	TGCGCCAGCACCCTCGGAGGGGAGTCTGGAAACACCATATATTTT	CASTLGGESGNTIYF
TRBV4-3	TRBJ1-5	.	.	TGCGCCAGCAGCCTCGCCGCGGGGGGGGGACAGCCCCAGCATTTT	CASSLAAGGGQPQHF
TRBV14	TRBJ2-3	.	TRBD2	TGTGCCAGCAGCCAAGCCCCCCCGGGAAGCGGGAAGTCAGATACGCAGTATTTT	CASSQAPPGSGKSDTQYF
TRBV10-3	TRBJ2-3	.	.	TGTGCCATCAGTGATCCGCGCGGGAATGGGGGAGATACGCAGTATTTT	CAISDPRGNGGDTQYF
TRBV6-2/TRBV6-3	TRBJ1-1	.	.	TGTGCCAGCAGTTGGGGAGGCGGAACTGAAGCTTTCTTT	CASSWGGGTEAFF
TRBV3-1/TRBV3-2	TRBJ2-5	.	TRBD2	TGTGCCAGCAGCCAAAGTACTAGCGGGAGGGAGACCCAGTACTTC	CASSQSTSGRETQYF
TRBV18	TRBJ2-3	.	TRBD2	TGTGCCAGCTCACAGCGTAGCGGGAGCCCAGATACGCAGTATTTT	CASSQRSGSPDTQYF
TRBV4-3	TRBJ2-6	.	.	TGCGCCAGCAGTCAAGCATGGAGCGGTCGGGCTGGGGCCAACGTCCTGACTTTC	CASSQAWSGRAGANVLTF
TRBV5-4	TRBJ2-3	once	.	TGTGCCAGCAGCCTACAGGGAGATACGCAGTATTTT	CASSLQGDTQYF
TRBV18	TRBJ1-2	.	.	TGTGCCAGCTCACCACAACAGGCTTTTCGAGGTGGCTACACCTTC	CASSPQQAFRGGYTF
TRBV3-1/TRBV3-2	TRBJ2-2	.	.	TGTGCCAGCAGCCAAGAAAGGAGGAGGGGGCTGGCCGGGGAGCTGTTTTTT	CASSQERRRGLAGELFF
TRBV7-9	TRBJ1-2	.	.	TGTGCCAGCAGCTTAAGATCAGTGGATGGCTACACCTTC	CASSLRSVDGYTF
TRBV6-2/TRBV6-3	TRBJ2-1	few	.	TGTGCCAGCAGTACCCCAGGACTAACCTCCAATGAGCAGTTCTTC	CASSTPGLTSNEQFF